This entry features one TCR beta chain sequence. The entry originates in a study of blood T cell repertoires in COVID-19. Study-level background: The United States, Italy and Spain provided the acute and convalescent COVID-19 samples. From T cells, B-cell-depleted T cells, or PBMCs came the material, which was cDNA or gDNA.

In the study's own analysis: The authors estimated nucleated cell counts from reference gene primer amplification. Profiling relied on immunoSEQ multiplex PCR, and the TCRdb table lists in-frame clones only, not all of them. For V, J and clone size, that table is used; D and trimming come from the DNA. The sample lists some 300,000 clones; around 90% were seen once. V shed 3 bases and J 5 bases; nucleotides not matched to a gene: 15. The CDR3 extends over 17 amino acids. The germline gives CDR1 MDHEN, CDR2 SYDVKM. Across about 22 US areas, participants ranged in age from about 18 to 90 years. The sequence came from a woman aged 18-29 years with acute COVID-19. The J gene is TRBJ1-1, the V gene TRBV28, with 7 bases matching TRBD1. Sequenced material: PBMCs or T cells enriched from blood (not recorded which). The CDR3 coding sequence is TGTGCCAGCAGTTTCCCGACTGGACAGGCCGATTCGACTGAAGCTTTCTTT. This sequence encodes CASSFPTGQADSTEAFF.